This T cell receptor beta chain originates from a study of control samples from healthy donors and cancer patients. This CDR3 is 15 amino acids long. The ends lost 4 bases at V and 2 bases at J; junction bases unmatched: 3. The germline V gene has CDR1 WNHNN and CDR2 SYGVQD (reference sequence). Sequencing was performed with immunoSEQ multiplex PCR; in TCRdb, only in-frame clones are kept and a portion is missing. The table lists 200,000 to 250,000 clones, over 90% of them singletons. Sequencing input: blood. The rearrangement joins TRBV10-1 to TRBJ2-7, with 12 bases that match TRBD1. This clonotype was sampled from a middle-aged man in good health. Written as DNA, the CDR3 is TGCGCCAGCAGTGGGGGACAGGGGGCGACCTACGAGCAGTACTTC. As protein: CASSGGQGATYEQYF.